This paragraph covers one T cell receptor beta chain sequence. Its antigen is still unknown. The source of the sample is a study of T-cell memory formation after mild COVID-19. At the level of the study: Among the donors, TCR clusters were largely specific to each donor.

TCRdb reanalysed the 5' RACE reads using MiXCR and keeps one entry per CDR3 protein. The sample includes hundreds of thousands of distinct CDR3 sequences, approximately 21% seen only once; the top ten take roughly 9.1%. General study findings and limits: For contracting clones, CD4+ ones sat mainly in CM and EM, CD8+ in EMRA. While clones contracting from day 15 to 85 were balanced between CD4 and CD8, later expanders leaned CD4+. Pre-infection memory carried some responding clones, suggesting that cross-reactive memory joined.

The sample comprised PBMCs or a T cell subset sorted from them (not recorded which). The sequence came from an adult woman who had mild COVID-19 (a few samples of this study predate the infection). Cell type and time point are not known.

The CDR3, as DNA: TGCGCCAGCAGCCAGGAGGAGGGAACAGATACGCAGTATTTT. This translates into CASSQEEGTDTQYF. The V call is TRBV4-3, the J call TRBJ2-3; D is possibly TRBD2 (6 bases). CDR1 is LGHNA, CDR2 YSLEER, per germline. This CDR3 is 14 amino acids long. V lost 3 bases and J 3 bases, leaving 10 bases between the germline ends.